The 13 T cell receptor beta chains presented below share a single source sample, sequenced in a study of CD8+ T cells in alopecia areata. As for treatment: oral pan-JAK inhibitor, 5-10 mg twice daily. Investigators isolated RNA and reverse transcribed it into cDNA to act as the sequencing template. Here immunoSEQ multiplex PCR was the method, and the copy in TCRdb shows in-frame clones only, minus some. The data hold a few hundred thousand clones, with around two fifths observed a single time. Sequenced material: CD4+ T cells sorted from blood, taken at approximately week 30, from a patient treated with tofacitinib. Receptors originate from a human donor with alopecia areata.

This clone was counted a single time. The V and J genes are TRBV29-1 and TRBJ1-2; D not certain. Germline V gives CDR1 SQVTM, CDR2 ANQGSEA. The V gene lost 7 bases and the J gene lost 4 bases, with 10 bases spanning the gap. CDR3 length equals 11 residues. The CDR3 spells CSATDFYGYTF. DNA of the CDR3: TGCAGCGCCACAGATTTCTATGGCTACACCTTC. The whole variable domain, filled in from reference TRBV29-1 and TRBJ1-2, reads SAVISQKPSRDICQRGTSLTIQCQVDSQVTMMFWYRQQPGQSLTLIATANQGSEATYESGFVIDKFPISRPNLTFSTLTVSNMSPEDSSIYLCSATDFYGYTFGSGTRLTVV.

This chain uses TRBV18 with TRBJ2-1, with no clear D. There are 11 residues in the CDR3. V was trimmed by 2 bases and J by 10 bases, leaving 6 bases between them. Germline V gene data show CDR1 as KGHSH and CDR2 as LQKENI. The CDR3 here is CASSPEQEQFF. CDR3 nucleotide sequence: TGTGCCAGCTCACCAGAACAAGAGCAGTTCTTC.

In its sample, this clone was seen a few times. The rearrangement uses TRBV10-3 and TRBJ1-1, with TRBD1 as a possible D gene (5 bases). Trimming shortened V by 4 bases and J by 4 bases, and 10 bases separated the two germline ends. CDR1 and CDR2 from the germline V gene are ENHRY and SYGVKD. This CDR3 spans 13 amino acids. CDR3 DNA: TGTGCCATCAGTGCCACGACAGTCACTGAAGCTTTCTTT. Translated, it gives CAISATTVTEAFF.

V usage is TRBV5-1 and J usage is TRBJ2-3, with D possibly being TRBD2 (6 bases). Germline assignment: CDR1 SGHRS and CDR2 YFSETQ. The CDR3 loop spans 16 amino acids. V lost 4 bases, J lost 2 bases, and 17 bases lay in between. CDR3 nucleotides: TGCGCCAGCAGCCAGGGACTCCTCGGAGCCACAGATACGCAGTATTTT. This gives the protein CASSQGLLGATDTQYF.

V gene TRBV7-9 combines with J gene TRBJ1-6; no clear D. This CDR3 is built from 14 residues. Trimming shortened V by 6 bases and J by 7 bases, and 13 bases separated the two germline ends. The V gene's germline CDR1 is SEHNR and CDR2 FQNEAQ (reference sequence). DNA for the CDR3: TGTGCCAGCAGGGGCTCCGTTGAGAATTCACCCCTCCACTTT. This gives the protein CASRGSVENSPLHF. Combining the CDR3 with reference TRBV7-9 and TRBJ1-6 gives the whole variable domain DTGVSQNPRHKITKRGQNVTFRCDPISEHNRLYWYRQTLGQGPEFLTYFQNEAQLEKSRLLSDRFSAERPKGSFSTLEIQRTEQGDSAMYLCASRGSVENSPLHFGNGTRLTVT.

The chain employs TRBV11-2 and TRBJ2-7; D is possibly TRBD1 or TRBD2 (5 bases each). CDR3 length: 16 amino acids. With 4 bases removed from V and 2 bases from J, the gap between germline ends came to 18 bases. Germline V gives CDR1 SGHAT, CDR2 FQNNGV. Here the CDR3 reads CASSSLVGTDAYEQYF. CDR3 nucleotide sequence: TGTGCCAGCAGCTCCCTAGTCGGGACGGATGCCTACGAGCAGTACTTC.

The J gene is TRBJ2-7, the V gene TRBV7-6; TRBD2 is a possible D gene (6 bases). CDR1 is SGHVS and CDR2 is FNYEAQ in the germline V gene. Trimming pared 6 bases from V and 6 bases from J, leaving 15 bases between. This CDR3 is built from 13 residues. This CDR3 reads CASSMGGASEQYF. CDR3 DNA: TGTGCCAGCAGTATGGGGGGAGCCTCCGAGCAGTACTTC.

The chain employs TRBV5-6 and TRBJ2-7, with no clear D. The CDR3 is made up of 13 amino acids. The V gene lost 1 base and the J gene lost 3 bases, with 8 bases spanning the gap. Germline CDR1 SGHDT, CDR2 YYEEEE. The CDR3 bases are TGTGCCAGCAGCTTGAGGGTTAACTACGAGCAGTACTTC. Encoded protein: CASSLRVNYEQYF.

This clone was picked up one time. V usage is TRBV30 and J usage is TRBJ1-1; D is undetermined. The CDR3 runs to 14 residues. In germline, CDR1 is GTSNPN, CDR2 SVGIG (reference sequence). V gave up 0 bases and J gave up 5 bases, with 13 bases separating them. The CDR3 region is CAWSVKGTRTEAFF. CDR3 DNA: TGTGCCTGGAGTGTCAAGGGAACTCGTACTGAAGCTTTCTTT.

The CDR3 DNA sequence: TGTGCCATCAGACTCGGAACGAACACTGAAGCTTTCTTT. Translation gives CAIRLGTNTEAFF. This chain connects TRBV10-3 to TRBJ1-1; D is undetermined. Trimming cost V 6 bases and J 1 base, with 9 bases left between them. CDR3 size: 13 residues. CDR1 is ENHRY and CDR2 is SYGVKD in the germline V gene.

The chain joins TRBV5-1 to TRBJ1-2, with unresolved D. The CDR3 is made up of 14 amino acids. The germline CDR1 and CDR2 sequences are SGHRS and YFSETQ. V gave up 5 bases and J gave up 0 bases, with 11 bases separating them. Here the CDR3 DNA reads TGCGCCAGCAGGCCTGGAGGAACTAACTATGGCTACACCTTC. This codes for CASRPGGTNYGYTF.

This clone was detected a few times. The V gene is TRBV7-2, the J gene TRBJ2-1, with TRBD2 matching over 11 bases. The CDR3 has 18 amino acids. Germline assignment: CDR1 SGHTA and CDR2 FQGNSA. J gave up 0 bases and V 1 base, and 5 bases lay outside the gene matches. CDR3 nucleotide sequence: TGTGCCAGCAGCTTAGTAGCGGGGGGGCCTAGCTCCTACAATGAGCAGTTCTTC. The encoded protein is CASSLVAGGPSSYNEQFF.

V and J are TRBV29-1 and TRBJ2-3; D gene ambiguous. Germline loops: CDR1 SQVTM, CDR2 ANQGSEA. The V and J ends lost 2 bases and 4 bases respectively, with 10 bases between them. This CDR3 region has 13 residues. The CDR3 DNA sequence: TGCAGCGTTGAACGCCCGGTCGCAGATACGCAGTATTTT. This gives the protein CSVERPVADTQYF.